This section outlines one TCR beta chain sequence together with its context. Its antigen is unidentified. Generated by immunoSEQ multiplex PCR, the TCRdb table keeps only in-frame clones and is missing some. Counted here are 43,000 or so clones, about 94% occurring once; the ten biggest clones make up 1.6%. Germline CDR1 reads MNHEY; CDR2 reads SVGAGI. This CDR3 has 13 residues. The V segment lost 7 bases and the J segment 6 bases; nucleotides outside the gene matches: 8. This entry is derived from a study of graft-versus-host responses after intestinal transplantation. Overall study context: Every transplant recipient was induced with anti-thymocyte globulin, then maintained on tacrolimus and steroids for around 3 years.

Whole-study results and caveats: Declining HvG levels early post-transplant were linked to peak circulating GvH clone levels. Detection of GvH clones occurred in recipient marrow, and some had their first appearance in ileum or blood.

V usage is TRBV6-5 and J usage is TRBJ2-7; TRBD1 agrees at 8 bases. The receptor comes from a human patient who received an intestinal transplant, so some T cells may come from the graft donor. Sequencing used PBMCs, obtained approximately 350 days after intestinal transplant. This CDR3 reads CASIRGQGGEQYF. The CDR3 nucleotides read TGTGCCAGCATCCGCGGACAGGGAGGCGAGCAGTACTTC.